This T cell receptor beta chain emerged from a study of shared clonotypes between healthy human individuals. In the study overall: Per-donor plates numbered three CD4 naive, three CD4 memory, two CD8 naive and one CD8 memory.

In the case of this clone: The antigen is not known.

CD45RO-negative, CCR7-selected cells formed the naive CD8 fraction, which excluded terminally differentiated effector memory CD45RA+ cells. Deep-level settings were used for running the assay. The table came from immunoSEQ multiplex PCR; TCRdb's copy has only in-frame clones and leaves some out. This sample has around 2.1 million clones, with around 93% found just once. Study-wide results and caveats: Between a handful of donors, naive CD4 clonotypes were shared at a level of around 4.8%.

The sample was naive CD8+ T cells from PBMCs. This clonotype was obtained from a man between 18 and 29 years old in good health. Some clones in this sample may be carry-over from other donors' samples.

CDR3 nucleotide sequence: TGTGCCAGCAGCCAGGAATACAGCGTAGCTAACTATGGCTACACCTTC. Its translation is CASSQEYSVANYGYTF. The V and J genes are TRBV4-2 and TRBJ1-2; D call uncertain. V gave up 3 bases and J gave up 0 bases, with 14 bases separating them. Per the germline V gene, CDR1 is LGHNA and CDR2 is YNFKEQ. The CDR3 runs to 16 residues.